This T cell receptor (beta chain) was identified during a study of cytomegalovirus exposure and HLA in healthy donors. Study-wide background: The study placed about 86% of its 350 to 400 genotyped donors in the Caucasian-associated ancestry cluster.

Regarding this clone: Its specificity is not known.

Study-wide results and limits: In a later analysis, at a false discovery rate of 0.05, 16,951 TCR beta sequences matched HLA alleles.

Both 60 Vbeta primers and 13 Jbeta primers went into the PCR. Some clones are missing from TCRdb's copy, which holds only in-frame ones; the method was immunoSEQ multiplex PCR. The table lists 150,000 or so clones, 75% to 90% of them singletons, with under 2% in the top ten. V trimming: 2 bases; J trimming: 1 base; junction bases outside the gene matches: 2. The CDR3 extends over 15 amino acids. Germline V gene lookup returns CDR1 SNHLY and CDR2 FYNNEI. V and J are TRBV2 and TRBJ1-5; 7 bases are a match to TRBD1. The receptor's source is a woman aged 18-35 years in good health and CMV-seronegative. Material for sequencing was PBMCs. The CDR3 here is CASSERQGSNQPQHF. CDR3 sequence (DNA): TGTGCCAGCAGTGAACGACAGGGAAGCAATCAGCCCCAGCATTTT.